The 27 T cell receptor beta chains reported below all come from one sample, sequenced in a study of CD8+CD57+ T cells in acquired aplastic anemia (dated by TCRdb to the late 2010s). TCRdb shows the sequencer as Illumina HiSeq 2000. Genomic DNA was used as template for profiling of TCR beta VDJ combinations and CDR3 sequences. TCRdb itself trimmed the public reads at Q25 with fastp, ran MiXCR and retained productive beta chains. All rows with the same CDR3 protein become a single entry with the most common DNA and genes. This sample is represented by approximately 170,000 distinct CDR3 sequences; less than 65% of them were singletons. The ten largest clones capture 16% of the sample. The specimen sequenced was sorted CD4+, CD8+, or CD8+CD57+ T cells (not recorded which) from PBMCs. These TCRs come from a human donor in good health, serving as a control.

This clonotype has a single count. This chain uses TRBV11-2 with TRBJ2-7, with D possibly matching TRBD2 (6 bases). The better agreement between TRBJ2-5 and the DNA end casts doubt on the J call. CDR1 SGHAT and CDR2 FQNNGV come from the germline V gene. The CDR3 runs 14 residues. CDR3 in amino acids: CASSPGLPRETQYF. CDR3 coding DNA: TGTGCCAGCAGCCCGGGACTCCCTAGGGAGACCCAGTACTTC.

As for this clonotype: Here the CDR3 omits its conserved ending phenylalanine or tryptophan, so a read error is the likely source. The DNA is omitted, as the CDR3 cannot be located on it reliably, and the CDR3 follows TCRdb's listing. The chain carries TRBV7-6 and TRBJ2-5. The CDR3 totals 9 residues, both ends included. Germline V gives CDR1 SGHVS, CDR2 FNYEAQ. The CDR3 sequence is CASSQDHTG.

This clonotype came up many times. The chain has TRBV29-1 and TRBJ2-6, with 8 positions matching TRBD1. The germline gives CDR1 SQVTM, CDR2 ANQGSEA. The CDR3 totals 18 residues. V trimming: 4 bases; J trimming: 1 base; junction bases outside the gene matches: 12. Here the CDR3 reads CSVGGWTGRRSGANVLTF. The CDR3 region has the DNA TGCAGCGTTGGAGGCTGGACAGGGAGAAGGTCTGGGGCCAACGTCCTGACTTTC.

The chain has TRBV9 and TRBJ2-7; 7 positions match TRBD1. The CDR3 length is 15 residues. V was clipped by 4 bases and J by 1 base; unmatched bases: 8. CDR1 is SGDLS, CDR2 YYNGEE, per germline. The CDR3 sequence is CASSIGTASSYEQYF. The CDR3 DNA reads TGTGCCAGCAGCATCGGGACAGCCAGTTCCTACGAGCAGTACTTC.

This clonotype was detected ten times or more. V gene TRBV7-8 combines with J gene TRBJ2-7; D is perhaps TRBD1 (5 bases). Trimming shortened V by 5 bases and J by 7 bases, and 15 bases separated the two germline ends. The CDR3 has 13 residues. Germline CDR1 SGHVS, CDR2 FQNEAQ. CDR3 DNA sequence: TGTGCCAGCAGCCAGGGCGGCCATCGGGAGCAGTACTTC. Protein sequence: CASSQGGHREQYF.

The chain recombines TRBV2 with TRBJ1-5, with D possibly being TRBD1 (5 bases). CDR1 is SNHLY and CDR2 is FYNNEI in the germline V gene. The CDR3 runs 16 residues. Trimming stripped 6 bases from V and 1 base from J, with 16 bases between. The CDR3 sequence is CASSRGWGGSNQPQHF. In DNA, the CDR3 is TGTGCCAGCAGCCGGGGTTGGGGGGGGAGCAATCAGCCCCAGCATTTT.

Many counts were recorded for this clonotype. The V call is TRBV28, the J call TRBJ2-3, with D maybe TRBD2 (5 bases). The CDR3 is 15 residues long. Germline assignment: CDR1 MDHEN and CDR2 SYDVKM. Trimming removed 6 bases at V and 4 bases at J, with 17 bases between. CDR3 nucleotide sequence: TGTGCCAGCAGCACAACGGGAAAGGGTGCAGATACGCAGTATTTT. This encodes CASSTTGKGADTQYF. The entire variable domain, with the rest obtained from reference TRBV28 and TRBJ2-3, is as follows: DVKVTQSSRYLVKRTGEKVFLECVQDMDHENMFWYRQDPGLGLRLIYFSYDVKMKEKGDIPEGYSVSREKKERFSLILESASTNQTSMYLCASSTTGKGADTQYFGPGTRLTVL.

Worth noting for this clonotype: Because the CDR3 is missing its conserved closing phenylalanine or tryptophan, this is likely a read error. The DNA is left out, because the CDR3 cannot be placed on it with certainty; the CDR3 is given as TCRdb lists it. The rearrangement joins TRBV5-8 to TRBJ2-6. The CDR3 spans 14 residues, counting both ends. Germline values: CDR1 SGHTS, CDR2 YDEGEE. The CDR3 loop is CASSPRSGANVLVL.

This clonotype was counted only a few times. The junction and the germline gene differ at one end; a read error may be behind it. The chain employs TRBV10-3 and TRBJ2-7; TRBD2 aligns across 14 bases. Germline V CDR1 and CDR2: ENHRY, SYGVKD. CDR3 length: 16 residues. In DNA, the CDR3 is TGTGCCGTCAAGATTGGGACTAGCGGGGGTTACTACGAGCAATACTTC. Its protein is CAVKIGTSGGYYEQYF.

This chain connects TRBV29-1 to TRBJ2-5, with D unresolved. The CDR3 is 13 residues long. The germline gives CDR1 SQVTM, CDR2 ANQGSEA. In DNA, the CDR3 is TGCAGAGCCAGCGATGCAAGACAAGAGACCCAGTACTTC. It encodes CRASDARQETQYF.

The genes are TRBV19 and TRBJ1-2; a possible D gene is TRBD1 (5 bases). The germline V and J ends were trimmed by 4 bases and 8 bases, with 20 bases remaining between them. This CDR3 is built from 15 residues. In germline, CDR1 is LNHDA, CDR2 SQIVND (reference sequence). The CDR3 sequence: CASSNSWGGMTGYTF. The DNA of the CDR3 is TGTGCCAGTAGTAACTCCTGGGGGGGAATGACGGGCTACACCTTC.

The rearrangement joins TRBV29-1 to TRBJ2-3; D is unclear. The V gene's germline CDR1 is SQVTM and CDR2 ANQGSEA. The CDR3 loop spans 11 amino acids. V shed 0 bases and J shed 4 bases, with 2 bases lying between them. CDR3 amino acids: CSVEDPDTQYF. The CDR3 coding sequence is TGCAGCGTTGAAGATCCAGATACGCAGTATTTT.

This sequence joins TRBV10-3 and TRBJ1-1; the D is unclear. With 3 bases removed from V and 0 bases from J, the gap between germline ends came to 8 bases. The CDR3 is 14 amino acids. CDR1 ENHRY and CDR2 SYGVKD come from the germline V gene. The CDR3 region is CAISETHLNTEAFF. The CDR3 nucleotides are TGTGCCATCAGTGAAACTCACTTGAACACTGAAGCTTTCTTT.

The CDR3 DNA reads as TGTGCCAGCAGCCCCATATCGGCCCTACGGGGCTACACCTTC. This sequence encodes CASSPISALRGYTF. The V gene is TRBV6-1, the J gene TRBJ1-2; D unclear. This CDR3 has 14 residues. Germline CDR1 and CDR2: MNHNS and SASEGT. V was pared by 6 bases and J by 8 bases, with 19 bases between.

V usage is TRBV24-1 and J usage is TRBJ2-2, with D possibly matching TRBD1 (6 bases). The length of the CDR3 is 16 residues. Trimming stripped 3 bases from V and 4 bases from J, with 14 bases between. Looked up from germline, CDR1 is KGHDR and CDR2 is SFDVKD. CDR3 sequence: CATSDPDRSLTGELFF. The CDR3 region has the DNA TGTGCCACCAGTGATCCCGACAGGTCGCTCACCGGGGAGCTGTTTTTT.

This chain connects TRBV27 to TRBJ1-2; D perhaps matches TRBD1 (5 bases). Germline V lookup: CDR1 MNHEY, CDR2 SMNVEV (reference sequence). The V end was cut by 3 bases, the J end by 13 bases, with 12 bases between. This CDR3 spans 11 amino acids. The CDR3: CASSLGDSFTF. Written as DNA, the CDR3 is TGTGCCAGCAGTTTGGGAGACAGCTTCACCTTC.

This clonotype was seen many times. A junction end diverges from the germline sequence, so it may reflect a read error. The chain recombines TRBV7-3 with TRBJ2-7; the match to TRBD1 covers 8 bases. This CDR3 is built from 15 residues. Per germline, CDR1 SGHTA and CDR2 FQGTGA. CDR3 in amino acids: CASSITGTGGYEQYF. Written as DNA, the CDR3 is TGTGCCAGCAGCATAACCGGGACAGGCGGATACGAGCAGTACTTC.

The sample holds many counts of this clonotype. The gene calls are TRBV7-2 and TRBJ2-2; a weak D match, TRBD2 (5 bases). V lost 5 bases and J lost 6, with 16 bases in between. There are 15 residues in the CDR3. Germline V gene data show CDR1 as SGHTA and CDR2 as FQGNSA. The CDR3 DNA sequence: TGTGCCAGCAGCGCCCAACTAGGCCTCGCCGGGGAGCTGTTTTTT. This sequence encodes CASSAQLGLAGELFF.

This clonotype was recorded many times. The chain uses TRBV4-2 and TRBJ1-1; D gene uncertain. CDR1 and CDR2 from the germline V gene are LGHNA and YNFKEQ. The ends were cut back, 3 bases at V and 0 bases at J, with 8 bases in the middle. The CDR3 loop spans 14 amino acids. The DNA of the CDR3 is TGTGCCAGCAGCCAGGTCGGCCTGAACACTGAAGCTTTCTTT. Its protein product is CASSQVGLNTEAFF.

The rearrangement links TRBV9 to TRBJ2-1, with a tentative D call TRBD2 (7 bases). The CDR3 consists of 20 residues. The V end lost 0 bases, the J end lost 5 bases, and 27 bases lay between the germline ends. Per germline, CDR1 SGDLS and CDR2 YYNGEE. The CDR3 spells CASSVDRRGLNTGRNNEQFF. The CDR3 nucleotides are TGTGCCAGCAGCGTAGACCGACGGGGGCTCAACACCGGGAGGAACAATGAGCAGTTCTTC. Full variable domain (outside the CDR3, taken from reference TRBV9 and TRBJ2-1): DSGVTQTPKHLITATGQRVTLRCSPRSGDLSVYWYQQSLDQGLQFLIQYYNGEERAKGNILERFSAQQFPDLHSELNLSSLELGDSALYFCASSVDRRGLNTGRNNEQFFGPGTRLTVL.

About this clonotype itself: A read error is possible here, since a much larger clone lies one base away. The chain joins TRBV30 to TRBJ2-7; tentatively, D is TRBD1 (5 bases). CDR3 length: 14 amino acids. Germline values: CDR1 GTSNPN, CDR2 SVGIG (reference sequence). The V end was cut by 5 bases, the J end by 2 bases, with 16 bases between. The CDR3, as DNA: TGTGCCTGGCACCTTTGGGGCCGCGCCTACGAGCAGTACTTC. Its translation: CAWHLWGRAYEQYF.

J is TRBJ2-1 and V is TRBV2, with D perhaps assigned TRBD1 or TRBD2 (5 bases each). V was shortened by 6 bases and J by 0 bases, with 12 bases between the two germline ends. Germline loops: CDR1 SNHLY, CDR2 FYNNEI. The CDR3 is made up of 15 amino acids. In DNA, the CDR3 is TGTGCCAGCAGGAGGGGCTACATCTCCTACAATGAGCAGTTCTTC. Translated: CASRRGYISYNEQFF.

This clonotype was detected ten times or more. The CDR3 sequence is CATSPSGADTQYF. The DNA of the CDR3 is TGTGCCACCAGCCCGTCAGGGGCAGATACGCAGTATTTT. The chain joins TRBV24-1 to TRBJ2-3; maybe TRBD1 (6 bases). Trimming shortened V by 7 bases and J by 4 bases, and 11 bases separated the two germline ends. The CDR3 loop spans 13 amino acids. Germline V lookup: CDR1 KGHDR, CDR2 SFDVKD.

About this clonotype: The junction departs from the called germline gene at one end, perhaps through a read error. V and J are TRBV18 and TRBJ1-2; perhaps TRBD1 as D (5 bases). This CDR3 is 15 amino acids long. The germline V gene encodes CDR1 KGHSH and CDR2 LQKENI. Written as DNA, the CDR3 is TGTGCCAGCTCACCCCGGGACTTCTTAAACTATGGCTGCACCTTC. Amino acid sequence: CASSPRDFLNYGCTF.

This clonotype came up once. This chain joins TRBV20-1 and TRBJ1-2; D may be TRBD1 (5 bases). The CDR3 has 13 residues. Trimming removed 1 base at V and 2 bases at J, with 8 bases between. The germline gives CDR1 DFQATT, CDR2 SNEGSKA (reference sequence). The CDR3 nucleotides are TGCAGTGCTAGAGCTGGGACGAACTATGGCTACACCTTC. Protein product: CSARAGTNYGYTF.

The chain uses TRBV13 and TRBJ2-7, with 9 nucleotides matching TRBD1. This CDR3 contains 15 residues. The V segment lost 2 bases and the J segment 1 base; nucleotides outside the gene matches: 3. Germline V gives CDR1 PRHDT, CDR2 FYEKMQ (reference sequence). The CDR3 DNA sequence: TGTGCCAGCAGCTTACGGGGACAGGGATCCTACGAGCAGTACTTC. Protein: CASSLRGQGSYEQYF.

This clonotype was seen repeatedly, ten times or more. The CDR3 coding sequence is TGTGCCAGCAGTAAACAGGCTGGGTACGAGCAGTACTTC. Translation gives CASSKQAGYEQYF. The chain links TRBV27 to TRBJ2-7, with D maybe TRBD1 (5 bases). Germline V lookup: CDR1 MNHEY, CDR2 SMNVEV (reference sequence). The V end was cut by 5 bases, the J end by 4 bases, with 12 bases between. This CDR3 comprises 13 residues.